This T cell receptor beta chain was profiled in a study of beta chain features in type 1 diabetes. Of the isolated RNA, all was reverse transcribed, and so the sequenced material was expressed TCRB transcripts. Clones were sequenced by immunoSEQ multiplex PCR, and TCRdb holds only the in-frame ones, with some missing. The table records roughly 400,000 clones, more than 11% of them present only once. Trimming pared 1 base from V and 3 bases from J, leaving 10 bases between. Germline CDR1 is SGDLS and CDR2 is YYNGEE. The CDR3 loop spans 14 amino acids. The sample comprised naive CD4+ T cells from blood. The chain recombines TRBV9 with TRBJ1-1; D is undetermined. This TCR came from a man aged 30-40 years in good health. The CDR3 bases are TGTGCCAGCAGCGTAATCGCGGCAGACACTGAAGCTTTCTTT. It codes for CASSVIAADTEAFF.